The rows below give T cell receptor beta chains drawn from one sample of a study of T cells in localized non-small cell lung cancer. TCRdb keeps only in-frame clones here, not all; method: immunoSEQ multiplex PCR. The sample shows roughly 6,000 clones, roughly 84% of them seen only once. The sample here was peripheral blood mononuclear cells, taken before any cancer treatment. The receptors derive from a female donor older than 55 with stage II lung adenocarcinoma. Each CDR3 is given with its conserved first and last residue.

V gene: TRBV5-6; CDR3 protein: CASSGAAVRYGYTF
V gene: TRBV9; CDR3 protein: CASSAGGDPSSYNSPLHF
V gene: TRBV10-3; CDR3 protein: CAITTEQGYGYTF
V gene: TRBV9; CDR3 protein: CASSVSAGPQETQYF
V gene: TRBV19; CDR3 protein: CASNLGLAVNEQFF
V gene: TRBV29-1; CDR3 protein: CSVDTAGGREGQYF
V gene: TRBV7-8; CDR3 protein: CASSFSDTEAFF
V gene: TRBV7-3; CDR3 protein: CASSLIAGQQETQYF
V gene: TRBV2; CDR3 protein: CASTLGQDQETQYF
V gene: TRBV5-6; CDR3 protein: CASSYRVTGELFF
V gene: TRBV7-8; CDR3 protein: CASSSTGEETQYF
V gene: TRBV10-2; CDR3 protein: CASSEWRSYGYTF
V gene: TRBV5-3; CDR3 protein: CARSLSGSRDNSPLHF
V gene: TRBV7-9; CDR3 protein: CASSGFQGPGANVLTF
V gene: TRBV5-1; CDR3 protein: CASSYRDRDSGNTIYF
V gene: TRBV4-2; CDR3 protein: CASSQQPLAGGPETQYF
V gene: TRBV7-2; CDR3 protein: CASSPGEGITRTDTQYF
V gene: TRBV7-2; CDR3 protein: CASSLLAGGYNEQFF
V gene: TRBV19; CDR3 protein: CASSPPQGNTEAFF
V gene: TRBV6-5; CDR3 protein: CASSYTSSYNEQFF
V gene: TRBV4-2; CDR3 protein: CASSQEIAGAWETQYF
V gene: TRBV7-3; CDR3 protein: CASSSQPGQGASGYTF
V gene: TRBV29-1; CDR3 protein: CSVDFLWLNEQFF
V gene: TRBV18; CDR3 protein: CASSREYSGKSNSPLHF
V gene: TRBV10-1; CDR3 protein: CASSGNENTEAFF
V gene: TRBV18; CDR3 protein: CASSAGRSNTEAFF
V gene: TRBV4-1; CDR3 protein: CASSQDRGPGGRYEQFF
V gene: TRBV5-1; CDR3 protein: CASTPTGAITEAFF
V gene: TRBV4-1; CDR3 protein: CASSQDGTGTSSGNQPQHF
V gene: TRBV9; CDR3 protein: CASSVATGGSTYNEQFF
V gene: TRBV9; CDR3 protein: CASSVAGTRAHEQFF
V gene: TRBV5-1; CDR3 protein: CASSLGQGSNEQFF
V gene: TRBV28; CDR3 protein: CASNPPGTYNEQFF
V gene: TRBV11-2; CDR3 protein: CASSSGGSPSTEAFF
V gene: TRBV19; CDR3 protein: CASSHLGADNFYGYTF
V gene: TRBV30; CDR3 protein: CASPGGLYNGQFF
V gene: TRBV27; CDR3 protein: CASSPRGSGANVLTF
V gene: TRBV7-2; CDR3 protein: CASSQGGYSNQPQHF
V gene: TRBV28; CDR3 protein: CASRAGTGNTEAFF
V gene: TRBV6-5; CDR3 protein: CASSYGGTGYLPLHF
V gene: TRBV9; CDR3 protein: CASSPGGGFSNYGYTF
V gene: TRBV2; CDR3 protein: CASSEGQRGGTDTQYF
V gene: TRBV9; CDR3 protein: CASSVDQAANTEAFF
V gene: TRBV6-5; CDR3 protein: CASSPTGEDTEAFF
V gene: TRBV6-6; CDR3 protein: CASSYLGPRDQQFF
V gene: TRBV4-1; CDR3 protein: CASSQGGGGNQPQHF
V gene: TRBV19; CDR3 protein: CASRPGHNEQFF
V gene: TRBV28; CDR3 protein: CASSLVRDYPYNEQFF
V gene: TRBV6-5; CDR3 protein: CASSPDSNEQFF
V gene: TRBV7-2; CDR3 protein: CASSLTVYGYTF
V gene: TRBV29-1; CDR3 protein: CSVGDTEAFF
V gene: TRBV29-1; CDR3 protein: CSVGRGRGYTF
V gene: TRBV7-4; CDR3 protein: CASSPQRVNYNEQFF
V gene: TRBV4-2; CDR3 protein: CASSQDQSTGGQTDTQYF
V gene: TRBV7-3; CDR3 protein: CASSSGRYDGYTF